These T cell receptor beta chains were read from a single sample in a study of blood T cell repertoires in COVID-19. Only in-frame clones appear in the TCRdb table, and some are missing; sequencing was by immunoSEQ multiplex PCR. The profile shows about 150,000 clones, roughly 82% of them singletons. Sequencing input: peripheral blood. These receptors originate from a man between 65 and 85 years old with acute or convalescent COVID-19. The CDR3 runs from the conserved cysteine through the conserved F or W. A D gene is named only where the DNA matches it firmly. Clone size is not always given. Where it is, it says once, few, many or a class for expanded clones.

j_call v_call clone_size d_call cdr3_nt cdr3_aa
TRBJ2-2 TRBV14 . . TGTGCCAGCAGCCGTCTGACAGGTGGGAACACCGGGGAGCTGTTTTTT CASSRLTGGNTGELFF
TRBJ1-2 TRBV7-8 . . TGTGCCAGCAGCTTAGCCCTGACTGGCGGCTACACCTTC CASSLALTGGYTF
TRBJ2-5 TRBV9 few TRBD2 TGTGCCAGCAGTGCTAGCGGGAGGTCCCAAGAGACCCAGTACTTC CASSASGRSQETQYF
TRBJ2-1 TRBV10-3 . . TGTGCCATCAGTGAGGCCGAAAAGACAGGTTCGGACAATGAGCAGTTCTTC CAISEAEKTGSDNEQFF
TRBJ1-6 TRBV19 . . TGTGCCACTGTAGACGATAGGAGCTCCTATAATTCACCCCTCCACTTT CATVDDRSSYNSPLHF
TRBJ1-1 TRBV6-5 . TRBD1 TGTGCCAGCTCGGGACAGGGTGGTCTGGGTACTGAAGCTTTCTTT CASSGQGGLGTEAFF
TRBJ1-1 TRBV5-1 . . TGCGCCAGCAGCTTGGTCCCGGACAGCACTGAAGCTTTCTTT CASSLVPDSTEAFF
TRBJ2-1 TRBV6-6 few . TGTGCCAGCACAAGCCCGGCGGGCCAGCAGTTCTTC CASTSPAGQQFF
TRBJ1-2 TRBV18 . TRBD1 TGTGCCAGCTCTCGTACAACAGGGGGAGGCTATGGCTACACCTTC CASSRTTGGGYGYTF
TRBJ1-4 TRBV28 . . TGTGCCACGAAGGGGACTTGGGAAAAACTGTTTTTT CATKGTWEKLFF
TRBJ1-1 TRBV6-5 . . TGTGCCAGCACCGAATGGGGGGGCGTTAACACTGAAGCTTTCTTT CASTEWGGVNTEAFF
TRBJ1-5 TRBV5-6 . . TGTGCCAGCAGCTTTGGGCCATCATGGGGCAATCAGCCCCAGCATTTT CASSFGPSWGNQPQHF
TRBJ2-7 TRBV7-3 . . TGTGCCAGCAGCCTCGATATTACAGGCTACGAGCAGTACTTC CASSLDITGYEQYF
TRBJ1-5 TRBV9 . . TGTGCCAGCAGCGGAGAGGGGGTAGGCAATCAGCCCCAGCATTTT CASSGEGVGNQPQHF
TRBJ2-1 TRBV20-1 . . TGCAGTGCTAGTCTAACCTACAATGAGCAGTTCTTC CSASLTYNEQFF
TRBJ1-4 TRBV30 . TRBD1 TGTGCCTGGGCCCCCCCAGGACAGGGGAAAGAAAAACTGTTTTTT CAWAPPGQGKEKLFF
TRBJ2-1 TRBV19 . TRBD2 TGTGCCAGTAGTCGGGGACTAGCGGGAGATGAGCAGTTCTTC CASSRGLAGDEQFF
TRBJ2-7 TRBV9 . . TGTGCCAGCAGCTCCCCCAGGGTCCCCTACGAGCAGTACTTC CASSSPRVPYEQYF
TRBJ1-4 TRBV18 . . TGTGCCAGCTCACCATGGACTGAAGAAAAACTGTTTTTT CASSPWTEEKLFF
TRBJ2-3 TRBV7-9 . . TGTGCCACCGGACACCGTGCTAGCACAGATACGCAGTATTTT CATGHRASTDTQYF
TRBJ1-2 TRBV24-1 . . TGTGCCACCAGTAGGGGGGGCTATGGCTACACCTTC CATSRGGYGYTF
TRBJ1-2 TRBV4-1 . TRBD1 TGCGCCAGCAGCCAAGGGGTTCTCGACAGGGCATTATATGGCTACACCTTC CASSQGVLDRALYGYTF
TRBJ2-2 TRBV2 . TRBD2 TGTGCCAGCCTGAGCGGGGGGGCCAACACCGGGGAGCTGTTTTTT CASLSGGANTGELFF
TRBJ2-3 TRBV5-4 . . TGTGCCAGCAGCTTAAGCCTTCCCAGCACAGATACGCAGTATTTT CASSLSLPSTDTQYF
TRBJ1-5 TRBV30 . . TGTGCCTGGAGCGGGCAGCCCCAGCATTTT CAWSGQPQHF
TRBJ1-6 TRBV2 . . TGTGCCTCCCCGCGGGGGGACGTCTATAATTCACCCCTCCACTTT CASPRGDVYNSPLHF
TRBJ1-1 TRBV12-3/TRBV12-4 . . TGTGCCAGCAGTTTTGGTGGGGGGACTGAAGCTTTCTTT CASSFGGGTEAFF
TRBJ1-3 TRBV30 . . TGTGCCCAAGACCCAGGGATCGAGGCTGGAAACACCATATATTTT CAQDPGIEAGNTIYF
TRBJ2-3 TRBV7-9 . TRBD2 TGTGCCAGCAGCACCGGGACTAGCGGGGCGACAGATACGCAGTATTTT CASSTGTSGATDTQYF
TRBJ1-5 TRBV5-1 . TRBD1 TGCGCCAGCAGCCGGGGACAGCACAGCAATCAGCCCCAGCATTTT CASSRGQHSNQPQHF
TRBJ2-7 TRBV30 . . TGTGCCTGGAGTGTACAGGCAGGGATCCACGAGCAGTACTTC CAWSVQAGIHEQYF
TRBJ2-3 TRBV5-1 once TRBD2 TGCGCCAGCAGACATAACGGGGGGTCAGATACGCAGTATTTT CASRHNGGSDTQYF
TRBJ1-5 TRBV28 . . TGTGCCAGCAGCGCGGGCAATCAGCCCCAGCATTTT CASSAGNQPQHF
TRBJ2-7 TRBV6-5 . TRBD2 TGTGCCAGCACACGACTAGCGGGAGAAGGGTACGAGCAGTACTTC CASTRLAGEGYEQYF
TRBJ2-1 TRBV3-1/TRBV3-2 once TRBD1 TGTGCCAGCAGCCAGGGACAGGGGGCAATATCAGGTGAGCAGTTCTTC CASSQGQGAISGEQFF
TRBJ2-5 TRBV24-1 . TRBD2 TGTGCCACCAGTGTTCTAGCGGGAGGTCAAGAGACCCAGTACTTC CATSVLAGGQETQYF
TRBJ1-5 TRBV6-5 once TRBD1 TGTGCCAGCAGCGGGGACAGGGCCTTCAATCAGCCCCAGCATTTT CASSGDRAFNQPQHF
TRBJ2-7 TRBV9 . . TGTGCCAGCAGCCCATCGGGCTCCTACGAGCAGTACTTC CASSPSGSYEQYF
TRBJ1-6 TRBV15 . . TGTGCCACCAGCAGAGAAACCTTGACAGCCACTAATTCACCCCTCCACTTT CATSRETLTATNSPLHF
TRBJ1-1 TRBV5-1 . . TGCGCCAGCAGCTTGGAGGGGGAAATGAACACTGAAGCTTTCTTT CASSLEGEMNTEAFF
TRBJ1-5 TRBV19 few TRBD1 TGTGCCAGTAGTAGCGCCCTGACAGGGTGGAATCAGCCCCAGCATTTT CASSSALTGWNQPQHF
TRBJ2-3 TRBV24-1 . . TGTGCCACCAGTGGAGGCGATACGCAGTATTTT CATSGGDTQYF
TRBJ1-5 TRBV3-1/TRBV3-2 . TRBD1 TGTGCCAGCAGCCAAGGGGACAGGGACGATCAGCCCCAGCATTTT CASSQGDRDDQPQHF
TRBJ1-3 TRBV4-2 . . TGTGCCAGCAGCCAAGATTTGCAGGCACCCCCCTCTGGAAACACCATATATTTT CASSQDLQAPPSGNTIYF
TRBJ2-7 TRBV18 . TRBD1 TGTGCCAGCTCAAGGGACGGGCAGGGGGCCTACGAGCAGTACTTC CASSRDGQGAYEQYF
TRBJ2-5 TRBV5-4 . . TGTGCCAGCAGCCGAGGGGGGGCGGGGATCCAAGAGACCCAGTACTTC CASSRGGAGIQETQYF
TRBJ2-4 TRBV3-1/TRBV3-2 . . TGTGCCAGCAGCCGCCGGACTGGGTCCAGGTGGGGAAACATTCAGTACTTC CASSRRTGSRWGNIQYF
TRBJ2-2 TRBV6-1 . TRBD2 TGTGCCAGCAGTGTAAGCGGGAGCCCTTCCAACACCGGGGAGCTGTTTTTT CASSVSGSPSNTGELFF
TRBJ2-3 TRBV4-1 . . TGCGCCAGCAGCCAAGATGGGTCCGGCGGGGCCACAGATACGCAGTATTTT CASSQDGSGGATDTQYF
TRBJ1-4 TRBV6-5 . TRBD1 TGTGCCAGCAGGGGGACCGGGACAGCTAATGAAAAACTGTTTTTT CASRGTGTANEKLFF
TRBJ1-3 TRBV28 . . TGTGCCAGCAGTTCCCCTACTGCCAGAAACACCATATATTTT CASSSPTARNTIYF
TRBJ2-3 TRBV13 few TRBD1 TGTGCCAGCAGCCAAAACAGGGGAAGTGTGCCAGATACGCAGTATTTT CASSQNRGSVPDTQYF
TRBJ2-3 TRBV4-2 . TRBD1 TGTGCCAGCAGCCAAGAAGGACAGGCTAGCACAGATACGCAGTATTTT CASSQEGQASTDTQYF
TRBJ2-3 TRBV18 . TRBD2 TGTGCCAGCTCACTTGGGACTAGCGGGAACACAGATACGCAGTATTTT CASSLGTSGNTDTQYF